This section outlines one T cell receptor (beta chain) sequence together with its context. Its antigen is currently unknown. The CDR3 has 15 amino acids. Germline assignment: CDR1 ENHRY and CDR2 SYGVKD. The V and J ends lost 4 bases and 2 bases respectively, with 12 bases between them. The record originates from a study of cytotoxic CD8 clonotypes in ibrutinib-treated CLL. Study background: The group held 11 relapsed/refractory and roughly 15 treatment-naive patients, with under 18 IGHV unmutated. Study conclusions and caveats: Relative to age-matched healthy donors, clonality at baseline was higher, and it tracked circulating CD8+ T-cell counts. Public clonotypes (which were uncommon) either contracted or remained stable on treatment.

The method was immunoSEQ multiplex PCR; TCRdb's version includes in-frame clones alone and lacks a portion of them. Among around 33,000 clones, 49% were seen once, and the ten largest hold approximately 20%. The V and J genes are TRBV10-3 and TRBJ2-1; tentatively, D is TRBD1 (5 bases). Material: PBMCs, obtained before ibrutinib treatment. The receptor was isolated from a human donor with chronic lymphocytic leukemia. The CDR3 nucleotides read TGTGCCATCAGTGCGAGACAGCTAACCTACAATGAGCAGTTCTTC. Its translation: CAISARQLTYNEQFF.